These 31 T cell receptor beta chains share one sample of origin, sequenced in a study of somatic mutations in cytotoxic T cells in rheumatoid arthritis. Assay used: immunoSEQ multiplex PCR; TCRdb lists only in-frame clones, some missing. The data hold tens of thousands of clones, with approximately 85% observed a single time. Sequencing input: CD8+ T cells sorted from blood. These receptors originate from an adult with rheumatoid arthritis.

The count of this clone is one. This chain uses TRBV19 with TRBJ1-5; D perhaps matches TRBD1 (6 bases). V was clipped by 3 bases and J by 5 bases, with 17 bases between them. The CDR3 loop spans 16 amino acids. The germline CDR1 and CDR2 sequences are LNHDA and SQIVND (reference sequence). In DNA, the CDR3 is TGTGCCAGTAGTATGTCTCGGCAGGGGAGGGATCAGCCCCAGCATTTT. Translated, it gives CASSMSRQGRDQPQHF.

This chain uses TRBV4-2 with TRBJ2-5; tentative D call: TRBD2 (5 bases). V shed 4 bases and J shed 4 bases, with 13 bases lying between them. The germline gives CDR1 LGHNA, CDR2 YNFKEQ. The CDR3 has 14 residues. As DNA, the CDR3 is TGTGCCAGCAGCCGCGAGGGAGATGCAGAGACCCAGTACTTC. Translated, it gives CASSREGDAETQYF.

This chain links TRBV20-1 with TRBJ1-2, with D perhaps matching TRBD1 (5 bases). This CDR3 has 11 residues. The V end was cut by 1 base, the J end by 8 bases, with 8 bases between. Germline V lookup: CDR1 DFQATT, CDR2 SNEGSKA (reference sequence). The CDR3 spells CSARGGEGYTF. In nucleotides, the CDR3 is TGCAGTGCTAGAGGAGGGGAGGGCTACACCTTC.

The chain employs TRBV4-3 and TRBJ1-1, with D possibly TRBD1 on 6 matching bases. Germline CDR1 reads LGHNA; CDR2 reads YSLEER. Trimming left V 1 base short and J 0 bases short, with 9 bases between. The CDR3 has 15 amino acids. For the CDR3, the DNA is TGCGCCAGCAGCCAAGTAGGGGGGATGAACACTGAAGCTTTCTTT. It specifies CASSQVGGMNTEAFF.

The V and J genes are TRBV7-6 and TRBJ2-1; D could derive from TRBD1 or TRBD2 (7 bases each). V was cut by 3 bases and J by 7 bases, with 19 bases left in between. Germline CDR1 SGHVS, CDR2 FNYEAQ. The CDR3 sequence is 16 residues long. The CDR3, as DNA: TGTGCCAGCAGCTTGTTTGTGGGAGGGGGCCTTAATGAGCAGTTCTTC. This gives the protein CASSLFVGGGLNEQFF.

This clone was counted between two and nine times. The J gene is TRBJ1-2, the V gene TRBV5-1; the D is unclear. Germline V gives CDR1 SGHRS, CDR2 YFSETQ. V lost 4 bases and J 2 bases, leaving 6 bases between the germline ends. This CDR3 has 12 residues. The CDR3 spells CASSPENYGYTF. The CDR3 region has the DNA TGCGCCAGCAGCCCAGAGAACTATGGCTACACCTTC.

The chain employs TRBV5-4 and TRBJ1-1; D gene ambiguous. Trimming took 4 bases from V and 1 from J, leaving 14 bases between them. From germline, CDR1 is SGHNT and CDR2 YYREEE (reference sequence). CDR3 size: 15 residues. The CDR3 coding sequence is TGTGCCAGCAGCCCTATAGGAGGCAGGAACACTGAAGCTTTCTTT. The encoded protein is CASSPIGGRNTEAFF.

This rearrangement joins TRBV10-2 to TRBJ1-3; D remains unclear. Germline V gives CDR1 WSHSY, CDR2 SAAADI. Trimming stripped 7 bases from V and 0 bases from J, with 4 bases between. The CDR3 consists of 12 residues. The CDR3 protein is CASTSSGNTIYF. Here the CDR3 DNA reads TGCGCCAGCACTAGCTCTGGAAACACCATATATTTT.

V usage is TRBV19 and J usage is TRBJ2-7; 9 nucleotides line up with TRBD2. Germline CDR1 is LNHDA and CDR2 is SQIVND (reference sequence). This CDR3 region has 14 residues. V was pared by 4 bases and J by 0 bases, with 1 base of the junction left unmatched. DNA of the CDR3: TGTGCCAGTAGTAGTAGCGGGAGCTCCTACGAGCAGTACTTC. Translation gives CASSSSGSSYEQYF.

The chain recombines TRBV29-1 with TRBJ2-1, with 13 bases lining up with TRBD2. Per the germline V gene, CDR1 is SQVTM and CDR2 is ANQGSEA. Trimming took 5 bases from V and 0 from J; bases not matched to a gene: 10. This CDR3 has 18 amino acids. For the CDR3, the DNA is TGCAGCGTTTATGGACTAGCGGGGGACCCCCGCTCCTACAATGAGCAGTTCTTC. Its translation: CSVYGLAGDPRSYNEQFF.

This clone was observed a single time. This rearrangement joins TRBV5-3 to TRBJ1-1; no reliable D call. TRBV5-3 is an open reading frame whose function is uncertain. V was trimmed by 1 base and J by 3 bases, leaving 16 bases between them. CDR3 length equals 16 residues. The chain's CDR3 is CARSLSGYRRYTEAFF. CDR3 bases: TGTGCCAGAAGCTTGTCGGGTTATCGAAGGTACACTGAAGCTTTCTTT.

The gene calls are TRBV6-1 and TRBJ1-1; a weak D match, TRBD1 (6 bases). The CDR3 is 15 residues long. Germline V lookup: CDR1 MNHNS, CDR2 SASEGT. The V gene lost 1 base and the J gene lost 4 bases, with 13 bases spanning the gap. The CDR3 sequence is CASSEEGGTSTEAFF. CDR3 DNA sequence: TGTGCCAGCAGTGAAGAGGGGGGGACGAGCACTGAAGCTTTCTTT.

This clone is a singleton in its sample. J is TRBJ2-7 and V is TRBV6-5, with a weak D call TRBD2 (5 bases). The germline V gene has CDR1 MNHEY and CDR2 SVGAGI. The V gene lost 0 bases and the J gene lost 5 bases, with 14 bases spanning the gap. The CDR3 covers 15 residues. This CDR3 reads CASSYSSGWSDEQYF. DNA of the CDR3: TGTGCCAGCAGTTACTCCTCGGGATGGAGCGACGAGCAGTACTTC.

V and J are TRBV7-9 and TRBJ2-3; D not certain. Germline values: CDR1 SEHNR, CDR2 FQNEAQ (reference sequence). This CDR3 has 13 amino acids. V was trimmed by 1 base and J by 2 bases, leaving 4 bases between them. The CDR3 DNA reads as TGTGCCAGCAGCTTAGGCCCCACAGATACGCAGTATTTT. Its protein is CASSLGPTDTQYF.

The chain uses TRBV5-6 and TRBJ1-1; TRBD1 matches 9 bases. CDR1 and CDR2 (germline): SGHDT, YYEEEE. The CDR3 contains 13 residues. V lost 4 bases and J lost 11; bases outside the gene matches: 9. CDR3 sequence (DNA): TGTGCCAGCAGCCCCGGGACAGGGAGTACGGCTTTCTTT. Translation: CASSPGTGSTAFF. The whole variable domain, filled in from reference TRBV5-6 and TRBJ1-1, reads DAGVTQSPTHLIKTRGQQVTLRCSPKSGHDTVSWYQQALGQGPQFIFQYYEEEERQRGNFPDRFSGHQFPNYSSELNVNALLLGDSALYLCASSPGTGSTAFFGQGTRLTVV.

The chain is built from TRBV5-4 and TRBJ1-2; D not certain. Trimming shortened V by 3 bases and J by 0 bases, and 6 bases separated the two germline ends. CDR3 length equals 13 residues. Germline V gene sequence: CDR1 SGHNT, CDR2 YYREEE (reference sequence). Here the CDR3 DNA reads TGTGCCAGCAGCTCGCATACTAACTATGGCTACACCTTC. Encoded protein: CASSSHTNYGYTF.

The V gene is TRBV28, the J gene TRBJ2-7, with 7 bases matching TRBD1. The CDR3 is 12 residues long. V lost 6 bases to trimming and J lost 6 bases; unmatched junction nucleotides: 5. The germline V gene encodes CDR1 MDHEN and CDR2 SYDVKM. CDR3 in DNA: TGTGCCAGCAGCCCCGACAGGGTCGAGCAGTACTTC. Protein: CASSPDRVEQYF. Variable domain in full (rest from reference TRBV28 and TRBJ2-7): DVKVTQSSRYLVKRTGEKVFLECVQDMDHENMFWYRQDPGLGLRLIYFSYDVKMKEKGDIPEGYSVSREKKERFSLILESASTNQTSMYLCASSPDRVEQYFGPGTRLTVT.

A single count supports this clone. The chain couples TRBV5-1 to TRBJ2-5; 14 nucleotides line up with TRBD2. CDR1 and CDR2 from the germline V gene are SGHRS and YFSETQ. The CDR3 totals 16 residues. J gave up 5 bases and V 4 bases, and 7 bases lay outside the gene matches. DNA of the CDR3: TGCGCCAGCAGCCTAGGGACTAGCGGGAGCCGGGAGACCCAGTACTTC. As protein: CASSLGTSGSRETQYF. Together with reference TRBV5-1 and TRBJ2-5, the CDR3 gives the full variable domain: KAGVTQTPRYLIKTRGQQVTLSCSPISGHRSVSWYQQTPGQGLQFLFEYFSETQRNKGNFPGRFSGRQFSNSRSEMNVSTLELGDSALYLCASSLGTSGSRETQYFGPGTRLLVL.

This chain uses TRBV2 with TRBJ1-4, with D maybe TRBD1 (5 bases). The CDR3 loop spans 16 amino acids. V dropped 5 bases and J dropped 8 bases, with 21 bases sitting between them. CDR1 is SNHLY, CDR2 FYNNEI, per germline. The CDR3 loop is CASSPTTGEEWEKLFF. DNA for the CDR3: TGTGCCAGCAGTCCTACCACGGGGGAGGAATGGGAAAAACTGTTTTTT.

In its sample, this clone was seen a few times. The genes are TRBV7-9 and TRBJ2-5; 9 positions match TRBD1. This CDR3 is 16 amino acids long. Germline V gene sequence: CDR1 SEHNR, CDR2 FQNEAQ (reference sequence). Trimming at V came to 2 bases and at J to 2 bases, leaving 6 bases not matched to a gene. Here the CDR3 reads CASSLPDRGYQETQYF. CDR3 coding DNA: TGTGCCAGCAGCTTACCGGACAGGGGTTATCAAGAGACCCAGTACTTC.

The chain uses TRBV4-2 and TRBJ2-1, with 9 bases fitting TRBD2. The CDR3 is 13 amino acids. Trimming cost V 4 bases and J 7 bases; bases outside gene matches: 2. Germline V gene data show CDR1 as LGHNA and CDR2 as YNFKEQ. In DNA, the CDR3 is TGTGCCAGCAGCCCTGGACTAGCGAATGAGCAGTTCTTC. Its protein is CASSPGLANEQFF.

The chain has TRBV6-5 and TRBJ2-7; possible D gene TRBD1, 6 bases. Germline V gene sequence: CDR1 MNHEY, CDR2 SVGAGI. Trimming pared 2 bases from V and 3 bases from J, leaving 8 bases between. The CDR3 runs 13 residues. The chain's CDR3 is CASSYGTIYEQYF. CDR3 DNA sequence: TGTGCCAGCAGTTACGGGACAATCTACGAGCAGTACTTC.

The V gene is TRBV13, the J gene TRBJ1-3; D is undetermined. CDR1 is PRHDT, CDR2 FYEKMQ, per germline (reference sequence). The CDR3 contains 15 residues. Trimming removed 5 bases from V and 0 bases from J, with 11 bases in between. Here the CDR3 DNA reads TGTGCCAGCAGCCCGACGGGAATCTCTGGAAACACCATATATTTT. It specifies CASSPTGISGNTIYF.

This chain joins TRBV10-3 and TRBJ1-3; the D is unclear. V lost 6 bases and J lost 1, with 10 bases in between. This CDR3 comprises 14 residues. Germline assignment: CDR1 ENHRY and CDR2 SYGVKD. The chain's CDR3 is CAIRTGTSGNTIYF. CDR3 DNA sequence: TGTGCCATCAGGACGGGTACGTCTGGAAACACCATATATTTT.

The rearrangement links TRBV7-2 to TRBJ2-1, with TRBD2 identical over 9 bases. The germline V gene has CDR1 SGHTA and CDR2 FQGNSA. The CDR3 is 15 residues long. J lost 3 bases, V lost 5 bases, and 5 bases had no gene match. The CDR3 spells CASSHPREGYNEQFF. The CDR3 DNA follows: TGTGCCAGCAGCCACCCGCGGGAGGGCTACAATGAGCAGTTCTTC.

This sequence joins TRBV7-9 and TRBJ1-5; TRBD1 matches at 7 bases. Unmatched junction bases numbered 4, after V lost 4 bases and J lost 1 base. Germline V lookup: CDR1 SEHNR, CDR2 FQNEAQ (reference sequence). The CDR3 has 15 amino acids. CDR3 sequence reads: CASSYTGDSNQPQHF. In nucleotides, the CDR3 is TGTGCCAGCAGCTACACAGGGGACAGCAATCAGCCCCAGCATTTT.

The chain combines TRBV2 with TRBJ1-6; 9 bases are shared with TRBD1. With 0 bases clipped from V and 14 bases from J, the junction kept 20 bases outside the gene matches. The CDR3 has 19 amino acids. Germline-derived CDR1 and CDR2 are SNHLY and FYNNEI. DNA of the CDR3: TGTGCCAGCAGTGAAGCGCAGGTCATCCGGACAGGGGCCCCAGAGGCCCTCCACTTT. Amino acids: CASSEAQVIRTGAPEALHF. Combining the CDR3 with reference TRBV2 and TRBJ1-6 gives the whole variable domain EPEVTQTPSHQVTQMGQEVILRCVPISNHLYFYWYRQILGQKVEFLVSFYNNEISEKSEIFDDQFSVERPDGSNFTLKIRSTKLEDSAMYFCASSEAQVIRTGAPEALHFGNGTRLTVT.

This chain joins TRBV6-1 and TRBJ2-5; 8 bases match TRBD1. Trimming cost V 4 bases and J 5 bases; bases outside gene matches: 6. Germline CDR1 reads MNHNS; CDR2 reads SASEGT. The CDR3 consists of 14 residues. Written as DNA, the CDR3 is TGTGCCAGCAGTGGTCCAGGGGGCTATGAGACCCAGTACTTC. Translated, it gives CASSGPGGYETQYF.

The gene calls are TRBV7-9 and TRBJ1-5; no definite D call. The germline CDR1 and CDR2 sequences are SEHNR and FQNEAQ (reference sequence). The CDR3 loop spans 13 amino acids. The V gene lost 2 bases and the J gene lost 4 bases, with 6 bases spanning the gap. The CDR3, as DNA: TGTGCCAGCAGCTTAACGATTAATCAGCCCCAGCATTTT. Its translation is CASSLTINQPQHF.

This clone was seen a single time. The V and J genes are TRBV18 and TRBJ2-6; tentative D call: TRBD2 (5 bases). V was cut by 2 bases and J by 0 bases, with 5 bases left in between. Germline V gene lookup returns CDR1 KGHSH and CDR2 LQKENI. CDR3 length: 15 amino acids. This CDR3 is CASSPGSSGANVLTF. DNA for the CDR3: TGTGCCAGCTCACCAGGGAGCTCTGGGGCCAACGTCCTGACTTTC.

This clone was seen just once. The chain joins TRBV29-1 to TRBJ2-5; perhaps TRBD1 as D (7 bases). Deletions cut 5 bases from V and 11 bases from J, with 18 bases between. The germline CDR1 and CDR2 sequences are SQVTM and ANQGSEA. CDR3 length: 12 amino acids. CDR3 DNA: TGCAGCGTTCAGGAGGGGGCTGAAGAGCAGTACTTC. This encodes CSVQEGAEEQYF.